This is a list of T cell receptor beta chains from one sample in a study of a mutant IDH1 vaccine in newly diagnosed glioma. For these TCRs, the target antigens are not known. The data were produced by immunoSEQ multiplex PCR, yet TCRdb's version contains in-frame clones alone and is incomplete. The table includes approximately 110,000 clones, about 90% detected once. The sequencing used PBMCs, collected from a glioma patient whose treatment included an IDH1 peptide vaccine. These receptors all stem from a woman between 50 and 59 years old with glioma. Both conserved end residues are part of each CDR3. D genes are given only for firm matches. Some rows have no size entry. The others give once, few or many, or a class for an expanded clone.

j_call	v_call	cdr3_length	clone_size	d_call	cdr3_aa	cdr3_nt
TRBJ1-2	TRBV4-1	11	-	-	CASSLGEGYTF	TGCGCCAGCAGCCTAGGGGAAGGCTACACCTTC
TRBJ2-3	TRBV6-6	14	-	-	CASTTWGSTDTQYF	TGTGCCAGCACGACCTGGGGGAGCACAGATACGCAGTATTTT
TRBJ1-5	TRBV28	12	-	-	CASSRDPLPQHF	TGTGCCAGCAGTCGAGACCCCCTACCCCAGCATTTT
TRBJ1-1	TRBV10-2	10	-	-	CAVGGNEAFF	TGCGCGGTCGGAGGGAACGAAGCTTTCTTT
TRBJ2-1	TRBV28	13	few	-	CASRRTEYNEQFF	TGTGCCAGCCGTAGGACAGAGTACAATGAGCAGTTCTTC
TRBJ2-7	TRBV5-6	13	-	-	CASSIRTALKQYF	TGTGCCAGCAGCATCCGGACAGCCCTGAAACAGTACTTC
TRBJ2-1	TRBV7-7	16	-	TRBD2	CASSLSGSAMGDEQFF	TGTGCTAGCAGCTTAAGCGGGAGTGCGATGGGGGATGAGCAGTTCTTC
TRBJ1-4	TRBV30	15	-	TRBD1	CAWSSGGTGYRKLFF	TGTGCCTGGAGTTCTGGTGGGACAGGGTACAGAAAACTGTTTTTT
TRBJ2-7	TRBV5-1	13	-	-	CASSLAPSGEQYF	TGCGCCAGCAGCTTGGCCCCGAGCGGGGAGCAGTACTTC
TRBJ2-3	TRBV7-9	16	-	TRBD2	CASSDTLAGSTDTQYF	TGTGCCAGCAGCGACACCCTAGCGGGGAGCACAGATACGCAGTATTTT
TRBJ1-2	TRBV7-9	14	once	-	CASSFFEGSYGYTF	TGTGCCAGCAGCTTTTTCGAGGGGTCATATGGCTACACCTTC
TRBJ2-1	TRBV9	14	once	-	CASGGLNAYNEQFF	TGTGCCAGCGGGGGACTTAACGCCTACAATGAGCAGTTCTTC
TRBJ1-4	TRBV5-4	13	few	-	CASSLDPGEKLFF	TGTGCCAGCAGCTTGGATCCGGGTGAAAAACTGTTTTTT
TRBJ2-1	TRBV9	15	-	TRBD2	CASSVRLASYNEQFF	TGTGCCAGCAGCGTCCGACTAGCCTCCTACAATGAGCAGTTCTTC
TRBJ2-5	TRBV19	15	-	TRBD1	CASSLGTGGSETQYF	TGTGCCAGTAGCCTCGGGACAGGGGGTTCGGAGACCCAGTACTTC
TRBJ2-7	TRBV7-8	15	-	TRBD1	CASSLSTGTAYEQYF	TGTGCCAGCAGCTTATCTACCGGGACAGCCTACGAGCAGTACTTC
TRBJ1-5	TRBV7-9	14	-	-	CASSLPGYNQPQHF	TGTGCCAGCAGCTTGCCAGGCTATAATCAGCCCCAGCATTTT
TRBJ2-1	TRBV28	14	-	TRBD1	CASSFPSGGREQFF	TGTGCCAGCAGTTTTCCCTCAGGGGGCCGGGAGCAGTTCTTC
TRBJ2-7	TRBV6-6	13	-	-	CASSYSGSYEQYF	TGTGCCAGCAGTTACTCGGGCAGCTACGAGCAGTACTTC
TRBJ2-3	TRBV6-6	15	-	-	CASSYPPGDTDTQYF	TGTGCCAGCAGTTACCCTCCGGGAGACACAGATACGCAGTATTTT
TRBJ2-6	TRBV18	15	-	-	CASSSQGVGANVLTF	TGTGCCAGCTCATCACAGGGTGTCGGGGCCAACGTCCTGACTTTC
TRBJ2-5	TRBV7-9	15	-	TRBD1	CASRRGQGGQETQYF	TGTGCCAGCAGGAGGGGACAGGGGGGCCAAGAGACCCAGTACTTC
TRBJ1-6	TRBV27	14	once	-	CASTSTDLNSPLHF	TGTGCCAGCACCTCGACAGATCTTAATTCACCCCTCCACTTT
TRBJ2-2	TRBV28	15	-	TRBD1	CASSRGQGVPGELFF	TGTGCCAGCAGTCGCGGACAGGGAGTTCCCGGGGAGCTGTTTTTT
TRBJ2-7	TRBV6-5	14	-	-	CASSYGQKTYEQYF	TGTGCCAGCAGTTACGGGCAGAAGACCTACGAGCAGTACTTC
TRBJ2-5	TRBV10-3	14	once	TRBD1	CATRDSQQGETQYF	TGTGCCACTCGGGACAGTCAACAGGGAGAGACCCAGTACTTC
TRBJ2-7	TRBV12-5	13	-	TRBD2	CASGFSGSHEQYF	TGTGCTAGTGGTTTTAGCGGGAGTCACGAGCAGTACTTC
TRBJ1-1	TRBV9	15	-	TRBD1	CASSRQDREDTEAFF	TGTGCCAGCAGCAGACAGGACAGGGAAGACACTGAAGCTTTCTTT
TRBJ2-1	TRBV9	15	-	-	CASSVDPGDYGGQFF	TGTGCCAGCAGCGTAGACCCCGGCGATTACGGAGGGCAGTTCTTC
TRBJ2-1	TRBV9	15	-	TRBD2	CASSPSGSPYNEQFF	TGTGCCAGCAGCCCAAGCGGGAGCCCCTACAATGAGCAGTTCTTC
TRBJ2-1	TRBV5-1	18	-	TRBD2	CASSFRLAGAPGANEQFF	TGCGCCAGCAGCTTTCGACTAGCGGGAGCCCCCGGGGCCAATGAGCAGTTCTTC
TRBJ1-6	TRBV27	17	once	TRBD1	CASSPRTGGSYNSPLHF	TGTGCCAGCAGTCCCCGGACAGGGGGCTCCTATAATTCACCCCTCCACTTT
TRBJ2-7	TRBV5-1	15	-	-	CASSINRDLLYEQYF	TGCGCCAGCAGCATAAACCGGGACTTACTCTACGAGCAGTACTTC
TRBJ1-1	TRBV9	15	-	-	CASSVEWDIGTEAFF	TGTGCCAGCAGCGTAGAGTGGGACATCGGCACTGAAGCTTTTTTT